This TCR beta chain was captured by sequencing in a study of blood T cell repertoires in COVID-19. The wider study: Acute and convalescent COVID-19 specimens originated in the United States, Italy and Spain.

Original data processing: Estimation of nucleated cell counts relied on the amplification of reference gene primers. TCRdb's table, derived via immunoSEQ multiplex PCR, lists solely in-frame clones and lacks some. V, J and clone size reflect that table, while D and trimming were determined from the DNA. Among about 220,000 clones listed, around 88% were seen once. Germline V gene sequence: CDR1 ENHRY, CDR2 SYGVKD. The CDR3 is 14 amino acids. V was pared by 0 bases and J by 6 bases, with 3 bases of the junction left unmatched. The sequence was obtained from a woman aged 45-59 years with acute or convalescent COVID-19. The chain employs TRBV10-3 and TRBJ1-2; 8 nucleotides match TRBD1. Sequencing used peripheral blood. The CDR3 DNA reads as TGTGCCATCAGTGAGTCGAGCAGGGGGCATGGCTACACCTTC. Protein: CAISESSRGHGYTF.